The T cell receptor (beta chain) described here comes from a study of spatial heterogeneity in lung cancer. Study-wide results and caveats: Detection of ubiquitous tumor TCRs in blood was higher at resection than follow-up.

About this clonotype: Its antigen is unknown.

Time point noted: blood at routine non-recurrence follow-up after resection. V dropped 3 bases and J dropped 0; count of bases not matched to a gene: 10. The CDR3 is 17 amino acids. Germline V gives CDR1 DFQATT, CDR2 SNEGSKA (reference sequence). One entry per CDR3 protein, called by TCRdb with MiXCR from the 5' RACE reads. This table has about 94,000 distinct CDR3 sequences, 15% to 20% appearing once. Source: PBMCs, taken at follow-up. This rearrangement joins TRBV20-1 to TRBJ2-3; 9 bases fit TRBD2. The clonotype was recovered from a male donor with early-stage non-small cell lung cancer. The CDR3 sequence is CSASQGTSTTSTDTQYF. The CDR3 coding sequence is TGCAGTGCTAGTCAAGGGACTAGCACTACTAGCACAGATACGCAGTATTTT.